This T cell receptor (beta chain) was found in a study of shared clonotypes between healthy human individuals. The CDR3 has 16 residues. Trimming took 1 base from V and 4 from J, leaving 16 bases between them. Germline values: CDR1 SGHTA, CDR2 FQGTGA. This clone has only one observation. The authors' processing: With immunoSEQ giving junction-only sequences and no quality scores, filtering differed. The method was immunoSEQ multiplex PCR; TCRdb's version includes in-frame clones alone and lacks a portion of them. The D gene and trimming were derived from the DNA, and the V and J assignments and clone size from that table. The sample holds about 1.1 million clones, approximately 80% seen once.

This sequence originates from a man between 18 and 35 years old in good health. Some clones in this sample may be carry-over from other donors' samples. The chain employs TRBV7-3 and TRBJ2-5; D perhaps matches TRBD1 (6 bases). Input material: memory CD4+ T cells from PBMCs. Subset given: CD45RA-negative fraction. CDR3 protein: CASSLKAGVSGETQYF. In nucleotides, the CDR3 is TGTGCCAGCAGCTTAAAGGCAGGGGTCTCGGGAGAGACCCAGTACTTC. Full variable domain (rest looked up from reference TRBV7-3 and TRBJ2-5): GAGVSQTPSNKVTEKGKYVELRCDPISGHTALYWYRQSLGQGPEFLIYFQGTGAADDSGLPNDRFFAVRPEGSVSTLKIQRTERGDSAVYLCASSLKAGVSGETQYFGPGTRLLVL.